This T cell receptor beta chain came from a study of preoperative IRX-2 immunotherapy in early breast cancer. Indicated treatment: preoperative locoregional IRX-2 cytokine immunotherapy. Patients received preoperative, locoregional IRX-2 cytokine immunotherapy in a phase Ib study. TCRdb keeps only in-frame clones here, not all; method: immunoSEQ multiplex PCR. Among roughly 2,800 clones listed, more than 65% were seen once. V lost 2 bases and J lost 1; bases outside the gene matches: 5. In germline, CDR1 is KGHSH, CDR2 LQKENI. The CDR3 length is 17 residues. The chain uses TRBV18 and TRBJ1-4; 9 nucleotides align to TRBD1. The sample was tumor tissue, taken after IRX-2 immunotherapy. This receptor was taken from a human donor with breast cancer. The CDR3 DNA reads as TGTGCCAGCTCACCAAGGGGACAGGGAGGAACTAATGAAAAACTGTTTTTT. This translates into CASSPRGQGGTNEKLFF. Variable domain in full (rest from reference TRBV18 and TRBJ1-4): NAGVMQNPRHLVRRRGQEARLRCSPMKGHSHVYWYRQLPEEGLKFMVYLQKENIIDESGMPKERFSAEFPKEGPSILRIQQVVRGDSAAYFCASSPRGQGGTNEKLFFGSGTQLSVL.